This T cell receptor beta chain was sequenced during a study of CD8+CD57+ T cells in acquired aplastic anemia. Comment on this clonotype: What it binds is not known.

Broader study findings: Researchers reported that CD8+ Simpson's diversity was not significantly different in patients versus controls. Some 30 was the count of CD8+ CDR3 sequences that patients shared with controls.

The germline V gene has CDR1 LGHNA and CDR2 YSLEER. Trimming left V 1 base short and J 7 bases short, with 8 bases between. The CDR3 covers 13 residues. The patients chosen for sequencing had shown expansion of CD8+CD57+ cells (detected by flow cytometry). Genomic DNA acted as the template from which TCR beta VDJ combination and CDR3 sequence profiling were carried out. TCRdb re-derived calls from the reads in MiXCR, one entry per CDR3 protein. This sample has some 150,000 distinct CDR3 sequences; 47% occur once, and the top ten carry approximately 1%. The material sequenced was sorted CD4+, CD8+, or CD8+CD57+ T cells (not recorded which) from PBMCs. The receptor's source is a human donor with aplastic anemia. V usage is TRBV4-3 and J usage is TRBJ1-5; D is uncertain. CDR3 in DNA: TGCGCCAGCAGCCAAGCAGTACGACAGCCCCAGCATTTT. Translating it yields CASSQAVRQPQHF.